This is a list of T cell receptor beta chains from one sample in a study of regulatory T cells in long-lasting Graves disease. TCRdb reprocessed the multiplex PCR reads via MiXCR and lists one record per CDR3 protein. The data contain 350,000 to 450,000 distinct CDR3 sequences, 12% of them singletons. This same sample was also taken into another study, of T cells in Graves' hyperthyroidism and ophthalmopathy.

The starting material was peripheral blood mononuclear cells (PBMCs), obtained at new diagnosis, from a patient treated with antithyroid drugs. These receptors all come from a woman in her late teens or twenties with Graves disease. Both conserved end residues are trimmed from each CDR3. Each record gives: J gene, V gene, CDR3 protein.

>TRBJ2-1|TRBV29-1
SVEDPGLADPYNEQF
>TRBJ2-5|TRBV20-1
SARGPGETQY
>TRBJ2-1|TRBV10-3
AISEGPPGDNEQF
>TRBJ2-2|TRBV11-3
ASSDDRGSGAGELF
>TRBJ1-2|TRBV7-9
ASSLSGLGGYT
>TRBJ1-5|TRBV28
ASSLYIWQPQH
>TRBJ1-5|TRBV6-2/TRBV6-3
ASSYSITEQPQH
>TRBJ1-5|TRBV27
ASSASSGSFSNQPQH
>TRBJ2-5|TRBV28
ASSLGETLQETQY
>TRBJ2-1|TRBV18
ASSPPSRRNEQF
>TRBJ1-6|TRBV19
ASSISLNSPLH
>TRBJ2-1|TRBV11-2
ASSFTSGRSSYNEQF
>TRBJ2-5|TRBV5-1
ASSLGSYQETQY
>TRBJ2-1|TRBV12-3/TRBV12-4
ASSLEGLAYNEQF
>TRBJ1-1|TRBV11-2
ASSDPGEGPYTEAF
>TRBJ2-3|TRBV6-2/TRBV6-3
ASSYSLAPTDTQY
>TRBJ2-1|TRBV5-1
ASSPGDGKWNEQF
>TRBJ1-1|TRBV9
ASSVGGEWLDTEAF
>TRBJ2-5|TRBV2
ASSGTSGGARETQY
>TRBJ1-5|TRBV28
ASSSRGGIEQPQH
>TRBJ2-2|TRBV20-1
SARDRGNTGELF
>TRBJ2-3|TRBV5-8
ASSPFAGRVTDTQY
>TRBJ2-1|TRBV24-1
ATSAALPGNEQF
>TRBJ2-1|TRBV28
ASSSLTSGSSYNEQF
>TRBJ1-5|TRBV20-1
SARDAHGESNQPQH
>TRBJ2-6|TRBV11-1
ASSPPGSPGANVLT
>TRBJ2-2|TRBV2
ASKGLAGGKNTGELF
>TRBJ2-5|TRBV6-1
ASLARSRGRLLDQETQY
>TRBJ2-1|TRBV2
ASSAMYNEQF
>TRBJ2-1|TRBV4-1
ASSLQNLAGGPDEQF
>TRBJ1-3|TRBV7-9
ASSRSGGRRNTIY
>TRBJ2-7|TRBV5-1
ASWPGQGQVYEQY
>TRBJ2-1|TRBV4-3
ASSQSLTSVYNEQF
>TRBJ2-3|TRBV13
ASSSWDRATDTQY
>TRBJ1-1|TRBV7-9
ASSIGPLNTEAF
>TRBJ1-2|TRBV20-1
SALTGLSGYT
>TRBJ2-7|TRBV29-1
SVKLRLAISYEQY
>TRBJ2-1|TRBV6-5
ASSYSGGKVSYNEQF
>TRBJ1-1|TRBV29-1
SVGGGTGVAEAF
>TRBJ2-7|TRBV4-1
ASFENGTGSLEQY
>TRBJ2-5|TRBV6-2/TRBV6-3
ASSYSTSGSETQY
>TRBJ1-3|TRBV7-9
ASSPTVSSGNTIY
>TRBJ2-3|TRBV7-3
ASSSSNVGLTDTQY
>TRBJ2-7|TRBV28
ASRGTELYEQY
>TRBJ1-1|TRBV24-1
ATSDHDGNEAF
>TRBJ2-3|TRBV11-2
ASSLLTSRDTQY
>TRBJ2-5|TRBV24-1
ATSDMGLQETQY
>TRBJ1-2|TRBV29-1
SVERSDNYGYT
>TRBJ2-1|TRBV7-7
ASSPVAGQANEQF
>TRBJ1-2|TRBV2
ASSDLSGVERGYT
>TRBJ1-5|TRBV7-2
ASSPTGGQPQH
>TRBJ2-5|TRBV2
ASTGTGRETQY
>TRBJ2-2|TRBV9
ASSHVAGGIPSTGELF
>TRBJ2-1|TRBV30
AWSHPYNEQF